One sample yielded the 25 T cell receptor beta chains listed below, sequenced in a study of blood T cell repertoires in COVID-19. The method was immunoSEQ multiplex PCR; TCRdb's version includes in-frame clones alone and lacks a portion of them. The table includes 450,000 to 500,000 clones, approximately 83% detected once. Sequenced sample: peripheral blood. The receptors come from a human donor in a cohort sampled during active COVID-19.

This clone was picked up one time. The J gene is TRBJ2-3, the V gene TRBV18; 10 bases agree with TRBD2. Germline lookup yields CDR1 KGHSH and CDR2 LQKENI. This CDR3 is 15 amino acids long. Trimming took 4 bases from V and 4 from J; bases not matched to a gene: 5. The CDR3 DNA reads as TGTGCCAGCTCACTTCTAGCGGGAGAGGCAGATACGCAGTATTTT. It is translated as CASSLLAGEADTQYF.

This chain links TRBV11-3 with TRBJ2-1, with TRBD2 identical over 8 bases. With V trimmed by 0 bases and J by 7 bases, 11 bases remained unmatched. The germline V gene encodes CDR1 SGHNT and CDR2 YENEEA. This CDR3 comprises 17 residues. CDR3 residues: CASSLDAVAGLMNEQFF. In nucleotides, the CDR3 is TGTGCCAGCAGCTTAGATGCCGTAGCGGGACTAATGAATGAGCAGTTCTTC.

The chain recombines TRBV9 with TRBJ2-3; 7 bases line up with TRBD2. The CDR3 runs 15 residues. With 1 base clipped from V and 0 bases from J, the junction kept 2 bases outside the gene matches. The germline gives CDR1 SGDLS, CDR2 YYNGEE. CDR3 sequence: CASSVLAASTDTQYF. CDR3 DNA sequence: TGTGCCAGCAGCGTACTAGCGGCTAGCACAGATACGCAGTATTTT.

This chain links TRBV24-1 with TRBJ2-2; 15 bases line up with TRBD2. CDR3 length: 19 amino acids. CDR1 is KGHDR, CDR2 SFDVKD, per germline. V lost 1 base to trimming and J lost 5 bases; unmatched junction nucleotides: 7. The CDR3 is CATSDFRTSGRAPTGELFF. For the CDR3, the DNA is TGTGCCACCAGTGATTTCCGGACTAGCGGGAGGGCCCCGACCGGGGAGCTGTTTTTT.

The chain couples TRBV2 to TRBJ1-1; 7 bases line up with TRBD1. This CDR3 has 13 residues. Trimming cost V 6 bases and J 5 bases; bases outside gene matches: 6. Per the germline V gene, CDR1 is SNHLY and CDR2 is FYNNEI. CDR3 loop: CASSPQGRTEAFF. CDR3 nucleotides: TGTGCCAGCAGCCCACAGGGGCGGACTGAAGCTTTCTTT.

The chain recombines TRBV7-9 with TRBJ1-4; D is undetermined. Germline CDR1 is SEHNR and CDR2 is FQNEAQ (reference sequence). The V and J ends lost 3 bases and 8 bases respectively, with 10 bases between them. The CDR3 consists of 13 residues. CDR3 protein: CASSFSAREKLFF. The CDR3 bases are TGTGCCAGCAGCTTTAGCGCTCGCGAAAAACTGTTTTTT.

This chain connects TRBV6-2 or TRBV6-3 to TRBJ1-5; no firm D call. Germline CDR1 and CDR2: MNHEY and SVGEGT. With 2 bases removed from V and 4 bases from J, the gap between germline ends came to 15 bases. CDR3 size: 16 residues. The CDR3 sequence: CASSYADKALNQPQHF. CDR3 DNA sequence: TGTGCCAGCAGTTACGCAGACAAGGCCTTGAATCAGCCCCAGCATTTT.

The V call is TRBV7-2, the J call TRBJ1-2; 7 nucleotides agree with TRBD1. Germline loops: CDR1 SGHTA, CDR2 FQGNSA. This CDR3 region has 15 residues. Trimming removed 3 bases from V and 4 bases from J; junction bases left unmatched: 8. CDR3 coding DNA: TGTGCCAGCAGCTTTACCGGGACAGAGCCCTATGGCTACACCTTC. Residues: CASSFTGTEPYGYTF.

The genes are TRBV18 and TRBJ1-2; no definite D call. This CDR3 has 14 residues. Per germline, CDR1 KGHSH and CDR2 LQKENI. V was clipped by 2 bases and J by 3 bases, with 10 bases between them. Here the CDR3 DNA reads TGTGCCAGCTCACCAAGCGGGTTCGACTATGGCTACACCTTC. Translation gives CASSPSGFDYGYTF.

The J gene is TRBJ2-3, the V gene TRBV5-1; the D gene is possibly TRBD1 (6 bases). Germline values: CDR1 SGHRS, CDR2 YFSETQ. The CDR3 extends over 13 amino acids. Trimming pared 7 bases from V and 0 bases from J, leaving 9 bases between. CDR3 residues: CASGTPSTDTQYF. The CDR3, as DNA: TGCGCCAGCGGGACACCAAGCACAGATACGCAGTATTTT.

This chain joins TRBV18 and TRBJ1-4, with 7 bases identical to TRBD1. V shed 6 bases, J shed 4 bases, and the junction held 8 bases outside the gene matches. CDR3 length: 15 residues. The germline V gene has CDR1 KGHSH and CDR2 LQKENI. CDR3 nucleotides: TGTGCCAGCTCCCTCGACAGGGCGAATAATGAAAAACTGTTTTTT. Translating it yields CASSLDRANNEKLFF.

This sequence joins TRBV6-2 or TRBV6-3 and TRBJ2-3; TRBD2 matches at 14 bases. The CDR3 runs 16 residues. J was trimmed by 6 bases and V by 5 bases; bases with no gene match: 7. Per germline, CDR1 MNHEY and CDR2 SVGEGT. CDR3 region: CASSTTSGRAIDTQYF. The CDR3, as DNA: TGTGCCAGCAGTACGACTAGCGGGAGGGCCATTGATACGCAGTATTTT.

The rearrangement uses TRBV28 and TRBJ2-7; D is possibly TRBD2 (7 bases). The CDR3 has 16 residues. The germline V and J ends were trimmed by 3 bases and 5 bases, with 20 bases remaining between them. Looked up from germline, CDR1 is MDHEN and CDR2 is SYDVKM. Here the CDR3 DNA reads TGTGCCAGCAGTTTTGGGGGGGGCAGAAACTTTCACGAGCAGTACTTC. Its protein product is CASSFGGGRNFHEQYF.

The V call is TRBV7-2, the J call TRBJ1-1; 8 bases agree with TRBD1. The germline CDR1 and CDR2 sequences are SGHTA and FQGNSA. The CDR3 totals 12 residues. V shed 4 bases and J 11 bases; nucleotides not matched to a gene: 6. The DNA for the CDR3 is TGTGCCAGCAGCTACGGACAGGGACGGGCTTTCTTT. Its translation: CASSYGQGRAFF.

This chain's CDR3 is CASSPGTDKVLFF. CDR3 nucleotides: TGTGCCAGCAGTCCGGGGACAGATAAGGTCTTATTCTTC. The chain recombines TRBV28 with TRBJ2-1, with 7 bases fitting TRBD1. The trim removed 5 bases at V and 16 bases at J, leaving 14 bases unmatched. The CDR3 is 13 residues long. Germline V gene sequence: CDR1 MDHEN, CDR2 SYDVKM.

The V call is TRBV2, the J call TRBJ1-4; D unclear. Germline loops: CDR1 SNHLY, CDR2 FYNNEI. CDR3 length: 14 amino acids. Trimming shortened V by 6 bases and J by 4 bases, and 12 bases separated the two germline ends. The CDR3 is CASRLGGNNEKLFF. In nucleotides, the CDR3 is TGTGCCAGCAGGTTGGGAGGGAATAATGAAAAACTGTTTTTT. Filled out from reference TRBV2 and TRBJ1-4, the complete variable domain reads EPEVTQTPSHQVTQMGQEVILRCVPISNHLYFYWYRQILGQKVEFLVSFYNNEISEKSEIFDDQFSVERPDGSNFTLKIRSTKLEDSAMYFCASRLGGNNEKLFFGSGTQLSVL.

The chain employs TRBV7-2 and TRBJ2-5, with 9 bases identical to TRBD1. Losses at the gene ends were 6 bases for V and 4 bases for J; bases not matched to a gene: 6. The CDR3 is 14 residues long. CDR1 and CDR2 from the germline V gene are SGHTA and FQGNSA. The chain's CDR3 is CASSSGQGRETQYF. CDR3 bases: TGTGCCAGCAGTTCGGGACAGGGAAGAGAGACCCAGTACTTC.

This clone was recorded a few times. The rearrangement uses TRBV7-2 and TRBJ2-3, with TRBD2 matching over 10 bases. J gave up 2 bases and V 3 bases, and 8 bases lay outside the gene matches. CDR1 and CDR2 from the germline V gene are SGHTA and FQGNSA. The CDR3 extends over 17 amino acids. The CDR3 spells CASSFQDGTSDTDTQYF. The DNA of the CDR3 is TGTGCCAGCAGCTTTCAAGACGGGACTAGCGACACAGATACGCAGTATTTT.

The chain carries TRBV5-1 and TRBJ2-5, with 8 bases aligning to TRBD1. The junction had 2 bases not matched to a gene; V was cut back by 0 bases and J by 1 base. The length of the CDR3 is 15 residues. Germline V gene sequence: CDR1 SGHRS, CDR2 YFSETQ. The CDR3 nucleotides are TGCGCCAGCAGCTTGGGACAGGGGACCCAAGAGACCCAGTACTTC. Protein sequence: CASSLGQGTQETQYF. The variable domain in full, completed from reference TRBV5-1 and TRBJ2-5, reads KAGVTQTPRYLIKTRGQQVTLSCSPISGHRSVSWYQQTPGQGLQFLFEYFSETQRNKGNFPGRFSGRQFSNSRSEMNVSTLELGDSALYLCASSLGQGTQETQYFGPGTRLLVL.

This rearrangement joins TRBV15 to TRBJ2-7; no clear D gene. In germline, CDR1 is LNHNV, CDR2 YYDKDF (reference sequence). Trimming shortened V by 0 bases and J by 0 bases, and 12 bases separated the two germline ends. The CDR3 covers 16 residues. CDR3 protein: CATSRDNSLSSYEQYF. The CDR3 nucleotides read TGTGCCACCAGCAGAGATAATAGCCTAAGCTCCTACGAGCAGTACTTC.

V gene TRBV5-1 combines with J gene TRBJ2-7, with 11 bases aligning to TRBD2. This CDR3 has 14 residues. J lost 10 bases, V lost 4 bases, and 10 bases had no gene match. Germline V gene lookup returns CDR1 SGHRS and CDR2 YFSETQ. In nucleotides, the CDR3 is TGCGCCAGCAGCCTCATACTAGCGGGAGAAGAACAGTACTTC. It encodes CASSLILAGEEQYF.

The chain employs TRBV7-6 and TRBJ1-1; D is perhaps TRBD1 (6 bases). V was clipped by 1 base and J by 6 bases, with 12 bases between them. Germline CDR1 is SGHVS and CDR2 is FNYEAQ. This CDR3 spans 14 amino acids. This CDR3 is CASSLDRARAEAFF. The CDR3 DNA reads TGTGCCAGCAGCTTAGACAGGGCGAGGGCTGAAGCTTTCTTT. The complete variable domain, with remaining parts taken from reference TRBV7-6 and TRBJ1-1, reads GAGVSQSPRYKVTKRGQDVALRCDPISGHVSLYWYRQALGQGPEFLTYFNYEAQQDKSGLPNDRFSAERPEGSISTLTIQRTEQRDSAMYRCASSLDRARAEAFFGQGTRLTVV.

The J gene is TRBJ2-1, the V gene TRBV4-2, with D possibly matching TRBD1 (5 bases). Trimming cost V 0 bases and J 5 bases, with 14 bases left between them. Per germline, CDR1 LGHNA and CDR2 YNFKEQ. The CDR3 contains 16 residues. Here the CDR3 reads CASSQEGASFDNEQFF. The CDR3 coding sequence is TGTGCCAGCAGCCAAGAAGGGGCTAGTTTCGACAATGAGCAGTTCTTC.

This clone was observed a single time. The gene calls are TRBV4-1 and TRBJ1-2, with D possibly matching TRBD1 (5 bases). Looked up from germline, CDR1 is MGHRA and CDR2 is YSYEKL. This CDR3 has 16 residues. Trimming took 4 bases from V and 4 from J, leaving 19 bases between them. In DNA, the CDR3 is TGCGCCAGCAGCCGATGGGCCGGGGGGGAAACCTATGGCTACACCTTC. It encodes CASSRWAGGETYGYTF.

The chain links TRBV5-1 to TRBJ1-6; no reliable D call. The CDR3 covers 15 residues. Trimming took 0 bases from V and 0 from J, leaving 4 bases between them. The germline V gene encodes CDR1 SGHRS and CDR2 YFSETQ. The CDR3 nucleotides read TGCGCCAGCAGCTTGGTGAGCTCCTATAATTCACCCCTCCACTTT. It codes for CASSLVSSYNSPLHF.